The clone carrying this T cell receptor beta chain was found many times. The antigen remains undetermined. The data were obtained in a study of CD8 T cells in ankylosing spondylitis. V was pared by 6 bases and J by 4 bases, with 11 bases between. This CDR3 comprises 13 residues. CDR1 MNHNS and CDR2 SASEGT come from the germline V gene. Findings of the study overall: Seemingly characteristic of ankylosing spondylitis blood was a TCR beta motif consisting of roughly 8 highly homologous variants.

TCRdb independently ran MiXCR on the 5' RACE reads; one entry per CDR3 protein. The data show 150,000 or so distinct CDR3 sequences, with roughly 18% seen just once and approximately 8% held by the top ten. V gene TRBV6-1 combines with J gene TRBJ2-3; D might be TRBD1 (6 bases). Sequencing used blood, either unsorted or a sorted T cell fraction (not recorded which). The clonotype comes from a male donor with ankylosing spondylitis or in good health (not recorded which). Written as DNA, the CDR3 is TGTGCCAGCAGGCCACAGGGCTCAGATACGCAGTATTTT. This sequence encodes CASRPQGSDTQYF.